There are many counts of the clone carrying this T cell receptor (beta chain). Its antigen is unidentified. The V gene lost 2 bases and the J gene lost 4 bases, with 12 bases spanning the gap. The CDR3 covers 14 residues. Germline V CDR1 and CDR2: SGHDT, YYEEEE. The data originate from a study of breast tumors, draining lymph nodes, adjacent tissues. Study-level points and caveats: Findings are consistent with lymph node origin and intratumoral expansion of most tumor T cells. Tumor and nontumor repertoires were significantly more similar in luminal-like than in basal-like breast cancer. Tumor TCR diversity was below lymph nodes but above nontumor tissue.

Breast cancer patients provided tissue from their axillary draining lymph nodes. TCRdb itself ran the multiplex PCR reads through MiXCR, one entry per CDR3 protein. This table holds some 100,000 distinct CDR3 sequences, less than 25% found once. The clonotype comes from a female donor with breast cancer. Some clones in this sample may be carry-over from other donors' samples. The rearrangement links TRBV5-6 to TRBJ2-5; the D gene is possibly TRBD1 (6 bases). Input material: axillary lymph node tissue. CDR3 protein: CASSLDQGGETQYF. The CDR3 region has the DNA TGTGCCAGCAGCTTAGATCAAGGGGGAGAGACCCAGTACTTC. Looking up the rest from reference TRBV5-6 and TRBJ2-5 gives the full variable domain: DAGVTQSPTHLIKTRGQQVTLRCSPKSGHDTVSWYQQALGQGPQFIFQYYEEEERQRGNFPDRFSGHQFPNYSSELNVNALLLGDSALYLCASSLDQGGETQYFGPGTRLLVL.